The 28 T cell receptor beta chains below come from one sample, sequenced in a study of cytomegalovirus exposure and HLA in healthy donors. The PCR ran on 60 Vbeta and 13 Jbeta primers. Using immunoSEQ multiplex PCR, the repertoire was profiled, and TCRdb retains in-frame clones only, with some absent. The sample lists roughly 130,000 clones; approximately 68% were seen once. Sequenced: PBMCs. The receptors shown here come from a man under 40 in good health and CMV-seropositive.

As concerns this clone: Mismatch with germline at one junction end may stem from a read error. The rearrangement links TRBV7-7 to TRBJ2-5; TRBD1 agrees at 12 bases. The CDR3 covers 15 residues. Germline V gene data show CDR1 as SSHAT and CDR2 as FNYEAQ (reference sequence). CDR3 sequence (DNA): TGTGCTAGCAGCAGGGACAGGGGGCTTTATGAGACCCAGTACTTC. It encodes CASSRDRGLYETQYF.

The V and J genes are TRBV4-2 and TRBJ2-7; D is possibly TRBD1 (5 bases). The V end was cut by 1 base, the J end by 7 bases, with 20 bases between. Germline V gene data show CDR1 as LGHNA and CDR2 as YNFKEQ. The CDR3 is 16 amino acids. The CDR3 DNA sequence: TGTGCCAGCAGCCAAGCCGACAGCCCTCCTCGTCGGGAGCAGTACTTC. Protein sequence: CASSQADSPPRREQYF.

This chain links TRBV30 with TRBJ2-7; 8 bases fit TRBD2. This CDR3 has 14 residues. Germline V gene data show CDR1 as GTSNPN and CDR2 as SVGIG (reference sequence). Trimming at V came to 4 bases and at J to 5 bases, leaving 10 bases not matched to a gene. CDR3: CAWTAGTSNNEQYF. In DNA form, the CDR3 reads TGTGCCTGGACCGCGGGGACTAGTAACAACGAGCAGTACTTC.

This clone occurred a few times. The chain links TRBV10-3 to TRBJ1-1; D possibly corresponds to TRBD1 (6 bases). Germline V gene data show CDR1 as ENHRY and CDR2 as SYGVKD. This CDR3 has 11 residues. V was shortened by 6 bases and J by 10 bases, with 12 bases between the two germline ends. The CDR3 loop reads CAISGQSRAFF. The CDR3 DNA is TGTGCCATCAGCGGACAGTCCCGAGCTTTCTTT.

The chain recombines TRBV21-1 with TRBJ1-5. TRBV21-1 is noted as a pseudogene. The CDR3 is 14 amino acids. The CDR3: CASLEGDSNQPQHF. CDR3 bases: TGTGCCAGCCTGGAGGGTGATAGCAATCAGCCCCAGCATTTT.

The V and J genes are TRBV4-1 and TRBJ1-1; D unresolved. The germline gives CDR1 MGHRA, CDR2 YSYEKL. This CDR3 region has 15 residues. Trimming took off 4 bases at V and 3 bases at J, with 15 bases between the two ends. The DNA of the CDR3 is TGCGCCAGCAGCCGGGTTCTATCGCGGGACACTGAAGCTTTCTTT. It yields the protein CASSRVLSRDTEAFF.

The sample holds a few counts of this clone. This chain's CDR3 is CASSYPQRGGDLTQYF. The CDR3 DNA reads TGTGCCAGCAGTTACCCCCAGCGGGGGGGGGACTTAACCCAGTACTTC. The chain couples TRBV6-5 to TRBJ2-5, with 10 bases matching TRBD2. CDR1 MNHEY and CDR2 SVGAGI come from the germline V gene. V shed 2 bases and J 8 bases; nucleotides not matched to a gene: 11. The CDR3 length is 16 residues.

This chain links TRBV5-4 with TRBJ1-3, with unresolved D. Germline V gives CDR1 SGHNT, CDR2 YYREEE (reference sequence). The ends were cut back, 5 bases at V and 4 bases at J, with 16 bases in the middle. The length of the CDR3 is 15 residues. CDR3 sequence: CASRPDPTGGNTIYF. Here the CDR3 DNA reads TGTGCCAGCAGACCTGACCCGACGGGGGGAAACACCATATATTTT.

V usage is TRBV4-2 and J usage is TRBJ2-2; tentatively, D is TRBD1 (6 bases). Per germline, CDR1 LGHNA and CDR2 YNFKEQ. V was cut by 1 base and J by 6 bases, with 18 bases left in between. This CDR3 comprises 17 residues. CDR3 residues: CASSQGGLLQGPGELFF. CDR3 coding DNA: TGTGCCAGCAGCCAAGGGGGTCTGTTGCAGGGGCCCGGGGAGCTGTTTTTT.

The chain uses TRBV15 and TRBJ2-1; D call uncertain. The ends were cut back, 0 bases at V and 7 bases at J, with 10 bases in the middle. This CDR3 region has 14 residues. Per germline, CDR1 LNHNV and CDR2 YYDKDF (reference sequence). The CDR3 reads CATSRDLERNEQFF. DNA for the CDR3: TGTGCCACCAGCAGAGATTTAGAGAGGAATGAGCAGTTCTTC.

This chain joins TRBV28 and TRBJ2-2, with 9 bases that match TRBD2. Germline CDR1 reads MDHEN; CDR2 reads SYDVKM. J was trimmed by 0 bases and V by 7 bases; bases with no gene match: 3. CDR3 length: 15 residues. Written as DNA, the CDR3 is TGTGCCAGCAACGGCGGGAGGGCGAACACCGGGGAGCTGTTTTTT. Encoded protein: CASNGGRANTGELFF. The entire variable domain, with the rest obtained from reference TRBV28 and TRBJ2-2, is as follows: DVKVTQSSRYLVKRTGEKVFLECVQDMDHENMFWYRQDPGLGLRLIYFSYDVKMKEKGDIPEGYSVSREKKERFSLILESASTNQTSMYLCASNGGRANTGELFFGEGSRLTVL.

The V call is TRBV6-6, the J call TRBJ1-5; D gene unclear. This CDR3 region has 14 residues. Trimming stripped 5 bases from V and 0 bases from J, with 8 bases between. Germline values: CDR1 MNHNY, CDR2 SVGAGI (reference sequence). CDR3 sequence: CASSREISNQPQHF. The CDR3 DNA follows: TGTGCCAGCAGTCGAGAGATTAGCAATCAGCCCCAGCATTTT.

The chain has TRBV18 and TRBJ2-7, with a weak D call TRBD2 (5 bases). CDR3 size: 14 residues. Looked up from germline, CDR1 is KGHSH and CDR2 is LQKENI. V was trimmed by 4 bases and J by 0 bases, leaving 10 bases between them. The CDR3 bases are TGTGCCAGCTCACTGGACTCGACCTCCTACGAGCAGTACTTC. Its translation: CASSLDSTSYEQYF.

The chain links TRBV27 to TRBJ1-5; 9 bases are shared with TRBD1. V trimming: 5 bases; J trimming: 5 bases; junction bases outside the gene matches: 4. The V gene's germline CDR1 is MNHEY and CDR2 SMNVEV (reference sequence). The CDR3 spans 14 residues. The CDR3 spells CASSTTGGYQPQHF. Here the CDR3 DNA reads TGTGCCAGCAGTACGACAGGGGGATATCAGCCCCAGCATTTT.

The chain links TRBV11-2 to TRBJ2-3; D possibly corresponds to TRBD1 (5 bases). Trimming pared 6 bases from V and 0 bases from J, leaving 10 bases between. The CDR3 spans 14 residues. Germline-derived CDR1 and CDR2 are SGHAT and FQNNGV. The CDR3 protein is CASSRQYSTDTQYF. CDR3 in DNA: TGTGCCAGCAGTCGACAGTATAGCACAGATACGCAGTATTTT.

The chain joins TRBV27 to TRBJ2-7, with 7 bases identical to TRBD2. The CDR3 has 15 amino acids. Germline V lookup: CDR1 MNHEY, CDR2 SMNVEV (reference sequence). V dropped 4 bases and J dropped 5; count of bases not matched to a gene: 11. The CDR3 loop is CASSSAWTSFHEQYF. The CDR3 bases are TGTGCCAGCAGTTCCGCCTGGACTAGTTTCCACGAGCAGTACTTC.

The chain recombines TRBV2 with TRBJ2-7; tentatively, D is TRBD1 (6 bases). The CDR3 spans 15 residues. Germline V gene data show CDR1 as SNHLY and CDR2 as FYNNEI. Trimming removed 4 bases at V and 6 bases at J, with 19 bases between. The CDR3 DNA reads as TGTGCCAGCAGTGTTATCGGTGTAGGGGGTTCCGAGCAGTACTTC. Translating it yields CASSVIGVGGSEQYF.

CDR3 DNA sequence: TGTGCCAGCAGCCCCCGTAGAATAAGCGGCCAAGAGACCCAGTACTTC. This sequence encodes CASSPRRISGQETQYF. The genes are TRBV7-9 and TRBJ2-5; perhaps TRBD2 as D (5 bases). CDR3 size: 16 residues. Germline V gene sequence: CDR1 SEHNR, CDR2 FQNEAQ (reference sequence). Trimming left V 5 bases short and J 1 base short, with 17 bases between.

The chain joins TRBV2 to TRBJ2-5, with TRBD1 as a possible D gene (6 bases). V was trimmed by 2 bases and J by 5 bases, leaving 9 bases between them. The length of the CDR3 is 13 residues. Germline-derived CDR1 and CDR2 are SNHLY and FYNNEI. The CDR3 DNA reads as TGTGCCAGCAGTGAACAGGGGCGGGAGACCCAGTACTTC. Amino acid sequence: CASSEQGRETQYF. Filled out from reference TRBV2 and TRBJ2-5, the complete variable domain reads EPEVTQTPSHQVTQMGQEVILRCVPISNHLYFYWYRQILGQKVEFLVSFYNNEISEKSEIFDDQFSVERPDGSNFTLKIRSTKLEDSAMYFCASSEQGRETQYFGPGTRLLVL.

This clone came up once. The chain joins TRBV28 to TRBJ2-7; 8 nucleotides match TRBD2. The CDR3 sequence is 15 residues long. J was trimmed by 7 bases and V by 1 base; bases with no gene match: 9. Germline assignment: CDR1 MDHEN and CDR2 SYDVKM. CDR3 loop: CASSLLMAGGREQYF. The CDR3 DNA reads as TGTGCCAGCAGTTTATTGATGGCGGGAGGACGGGAGCAGTACTTC. Supplemented by reference TRBV28 and TRBJ2-7, the full variable domain reads DVKVTQSSRYLVKRTGEKVFLECVQDMDHENMFWYRQDPGLGLRLIYFSYDVKMKEKGDIPEGYSVSREKKERFSLILESASTNQTSMYLCASSLLMAGGREQYFGPGTRLTVT.

As regards this clone: The junction departs from the called germline gene at one end, perhaps through a read error. V is TRBV7-9 and J is TRBJ2-1, with 9 positions matching TRBD2. The CDR3 spans 16 residues. Per germline, CDR1 SEHNR and CDR2 FQNEAQ (reference sequence). CDR3 protein: CSSSLALAGTYNEQFF. The CDR3 DNA sequence: TGTTCCAGCAGCTTAGCGCTAGCGGGGACCTACAATGAGCAGTTCTTC.

The chain uses TRBV5-1 and TRBJ1-2; 7 nucleotides match TRBD1. J lost 5 bases, V lost 4 bases, and 8 bases had no gene match. Germline loops: CDR1 SGHRS, CDR2 YFSETQ. This CDR3 region has 14 residues. CDR3 protein: CASSTGQATYGYTF. The CDR3 coding sequence is TGCGCCAGCAGCACTGGACAGGCGACTTATGGCTACACCTTC. The variable domain in full, with the rest retrieved from reference TRBV5-1 and TRBJ1-2, is KAGVTQTPRYLIKTRGQQVTLSCSPISGHRSVSWYQQTPGQGLQFLFEYFSETQRNKGNFPGRFSGRQFSNSRSEMNVSTLELGDSALYLCASSTGQATYGYTFGSGTRLTVV.

This chain uses TRBV5-1 with TRBJ2-7; a possible D gene is TRBD1 (5 bases). Germline-derived CDR1 and CDR2 are SGHRS and YFSETQ. V lost 0 bases, J lost 3 bases, and 10 bases lay in between. The CDR3 loop spans 14 amino acids. The CDR3 loop reads CASSLAWGSYEQYF. CDR3 bases: TGCGCCAGCAGCTTGGCCTGGGGCAGCTACGAGCAGTACTTC.

J is TRBJ2-5 and V is TRBV6-5; no definite D call. The V gene's germline CDR1 is MNHEY and CDR2 SVGAGI. This CDR3 comprises 15 residues. V dropped 2 bases and J dropped 2 bases, with 12 bases sitting between them. CDR3 nucleotides: TGTGCCAGCAGTTACACTCACTCTAGACAAGAGACCCAGTACTTC. As protein: CASSYTHSRQETQYF.

This clone was recorded only once. This chain joins TRBV5-4 and TRBJ2-7; D gene unclear. CDR1 is SGHNT, CDR2 YYREEE, per germline (reference sequence). The germline V and J ends were trimmed by 4 bases and 0 bases, with 5 bases remaining between them. CDR3 length equals 12 residues. Here the CDR3 reads CASSLSSYEQYF. For the CDR3, the DNA is TGTGCCAGCAGCCTGAGCTCCTACGAGCAGTACTTC.

The V and J genes are TRBV28 and TRBJ2-1; D is perhaps TRBD2 (5 bases). Deletions cut 6 bases from V and 8 bases from J, with 14 bases between. CDR3 size: 13 residues. Germline CDR1 and CDR2: MDHEN and SYDVKM. CDR3 in amino acids: CASRGVTRDEQFF. The CDR3 DNA reads as TGTGCCAGCAGGGGCGTAACTAGAGATGAGCAGTTCTTC.

The rearrangement uses TRBV5-6 and TRBJ1-1; possible D gene TRBD1, 6 bases. This CDR3 is 15 amino acids long. In germline, CDR1 is SGHDT, CDR2 YYEEEE. Between the trimmed V and J ends, which lost 3 bases and 0 bases, there was a span of 12 bases. CDR3: CASSSRGGLNTEAFF. CDR3 DNA: TGTGCCAGCAGCTCACGAGGGGGACTGAACACTGAAGCTTTCTTT.

This clone was found a few times. This sequence joins TRBV5-1 and TRBJ1-1; D may be TRBD1 (5 bases). Trimming removed 4 bases from V and 5 bases from J, with 12 bases in between. Looked up from germline, CDR1 is SGHRS and CDR2 is YFSETQ. The CDR3 extends over 13 amino acids. As DNA, the CDR3 is TGCGCCAGCAGCACCCAGGAGGGGACTGAAGCTTTCTTT. This gives the protein CASSTQEGTEAFF.